Below are 28 T cell receptor beta chains sequenced from a single sample in a study of blood T cells in healthy people across ages. The second PCR ran about 6 to 11 cycles with a sample-barcoded 5' primer and J-beta primers. TCRdb fed the 5' RACE reads into MiXCR, producing one record per CDR3 protein. Here the sample spans over 1,300,000 distinct CDR3 sequences, roughly 59% being singletons. Sequencing input: blood. The receptors stem from a man aged 18 to 29 in good health.

The rearrangement uses TRBV5-1 and TRBJ2-1; 11 nucleotides line up with TRBD2. V lost 4 bases and J lost 7; bases outside the gene matches: 7. The CDR3 loop spans 15 amino acids. From germline, CDR1 is SGHRS and CDR2 YFSETQ. The CDR3 region is CASSIAGGLGNEQFF. CDR3 in DNA: TGCGCCAGCAGCATAGCGGGGGGGCTTGGTAATGAGCAGTTCTTC.

The V call is TRBV7-8, the J call TRBJ2-7; TRBD2 matches at 12 bases. The CDR3 extends over 18 amino acids. Trimming at V came to 5 bases and at J to 0 bases, leaving 11 bases not matched to a gene. Germline V gene lookup returns CDR1 SGHVS and CDR2 FQNEAQ. The CDR3 region has the DNA TGTGCCAGCAGCCAGAAAACCGGACTAGCGGGGAGCTCCTACGAGCAGTACTTC. Translated: CASSQKTGLAGSSYEQYF.

The genes are TRBV6-1 and TRBJ1-5, with D uncertain. Germline V gives CDR1 MNHNS, CDR2 SASEGT. V was trimmed by 2 bases and J by 7 bases, leaving 9 bases between them. The CDR3 has 13 amino acids. As DNA, the CDR3 is TGTGCCAGCAGTGAAAACGTTGAACAGCCCCAGCATTTT. The encoded protein is CASSENVEQPQHF.

The V and J genes are TRBV6-5 and TRBJ2-7; D possibly uses TRBD1 or TRBD2 (5 bases each). The J call may be wrong; the DNA end is better matched by TRBJ2-5. CDR1 and CDR2 from the germline V gene are MNHEY and SVGAGI. This CDR3 is built from 13 residues. In DNA form, the CDR3 reads TGTGCCAGCATTAGAGGGGATTTTGAGACCCAGTACTTC. Residues: CASIRGDFETQYF.

J is TRBJ2-1 and V is TRBV29-1; TRBD2 agrees at 11 bases. This CDR3 is built from 15 residues. Germline loops: CDR1 SQVTM, CDR2 ANQGSEA. V gave up 4 bases and J gave up 6 bases; unmatched junction bases: 8. In DNA form, the CDR3 reads TGCAGCGTTGCCCCCCGACTAGCGGGACGCAATGAGCAGTTCTTC. Its protein product is CSVAPRLAGRNEQFF.

The rearrangement links TRBV6-2 or TRBV6-3 to TRBJ2-1; D is unresolved. The germline gives CDR1 MNHEY, CDR2 SVGEGT. The CDR3 has 13 amino acids. The V and J ends lost 10 bases and 0 bases respectively, with 10 bases between them. CDR3 nucleotides: TGTGCCACCCACATAAGCTCCTACAATGAGCAGTTCTTC. Protein: CATHISSYNEQFF.

V and J are TRBV5-1 and TRBJ2-4; D call uncertain. TRBJ2-7 matches the DNA end more closely, so the J call is doubtful. Per germline, CDR1 SGHRS and CDR2 YFSETQ. The CDR3 sequence is 16 residues long. The CDR3 DNA sequence: TGCGCCAGCAGCTCCCCCCTACCGACGGAGTCCTACGAGCAGTACTTC. It yields the protein CASSSPLPTESYEQYF.

There are a few counts of this clonotype. This sequence joins TRBV18 and TRBJ2-3, with D uncertain. Trimming took 0 bases from V and 8 from J, leaving 12 bases between them. Germline V gene lookup returns CDR1 KGHSH and CDR2 LQKENI. The length of the CDR3 is 14 residues. The DNA for the CDR3 is TGTGCCAGCTCACCACCCCCCGGCGGCGGTACGCAGTATTTT. Encoded protein: CASSPPPGGGTQYF. The entire variable domain, with the rest obtained from reference TRBV18 and TRBJ2-3, is as follows: NAGVMQNPRHLVRRRGQEARLRCSPMKGHSHVYWYRQLPEEGLKFMVYLQKENIIDESGMPKERFSAEFPKEGPSILRIQQVVRGDSAAYFCASSPPPGGGTQYFGPGTRLTVL.

The chain joins TRBV9 to TRBJ2-3; TRBD2 matches at 7 bases. V dropped 0 bases and J dropped 5; count of bases not matched to a gene: 9. CDR1 and CDR2 from the germline V gene are SGDLS and YYNGEE. The CDR3 length is 16 residues. CDR3 DNA sequence: TGTGCCAGCAGCGTAGGCGGGCGGGAGACGGGAGATACGCAGTATTTT. Translating gives CASSVGGRETGDTQYF.

This chain uses TRBV20-1 with TRBJ1-2; maybe TRBD1 (5 bases). Germline CDR1 DFQATT, CDR2 SNEGSKA (reference sequence). With 0 bases removed from V and 6 bases from J, the gap between germline ends came to 11 bases. The CDR3 covers 13 residues. CDR3 sequence: CSARDGRQNGYTF. CDR3 bases: TGCAGTGCTAGAGACGGGAGACAGAATGGCTACACCTTC.

This clonotype has just one count. This chain joins TRBV12-3 or TRBV12-4 and TRBJ2-1; perhaps TRBD2 as D (7 bases). V was shortened by 7 bases and J by 4 bases, with 11 bases between the two germline ends. The CDR3 spans 13 residues. The CDR3 here is CASKGGQYNEQFF. CDR3 bases: TGTGCCAGCAAGGGGGGGCAGTACAATGAGCAGTTCTTC.

The J gene is TRBJ2-2, the V gene TRBV7-9; D ambiguous. This CDR3 comprises 11 residues. In germline, CDR1 is SEHNR, CDR2 FQNEAQ (reference sequence). Trimming took 11 bases from V and 6 from J, leaving 10 bases between them. This CDR3 reads CAGEHAGELFF. The CDR3 DNA follows: TGTGCCGGAGAACACGCCGGGGAGCTGTTTTTT.

This clonotype was seen ten or more times. The chain has TRBV5-5 and TRBJ2-7; D remains ambiguous. V lost 0 bases to trimming and J lost 0 bases, with 7 bases between them. CDR1 SGHKS and CDR2 YYEKEE come from the germline V gene (reference sequence). The CDR3 is 14 amino acids. Written as DNA, the CDR3 is TGTGCCAGCAGCTTGGGGGTGAGCTCCTACGAGCAGTACTTC. Translating gives CASSLGVSSYEQYF.

This clonotype appeared a few times. The chain uses TRBV2 and TRBJ1-2; 9 bases agree with TRBD1. Per germline, CDR1 SNHLY and CDR2 FYNNEI. The CDR3 runs to 14 residues. With V trimmed by 9 bases and J by 3 bases, 8 bases remained unmatched. The CDR3 protein is CASKQGAEDYGYTF. The CDR3, as DNA: TGTGCCAGTAAACAGGGGGCAGAAGACTATGGCTACACCTTC.

This chain uses TRBV29-1 with TRBJ2-1; 9 bases align to TRBD2. This CDR3 has 19 residues. Germline CDR1 is SQVTM and CDR2 is ANQGSEA. The ends lost 1 base at V and 2 bases at J; junction bases unmatched: 15. The CDR3, as DNA: TGCAGCGTTGAAGGGCGGGAGGGCCGCAACGACTCCCCCTACAATGAGCAGTTCTTC. Its protein is CSVEGREGRNDSPYNEQFF.

The genes are TRBV27 and TRBJ2-7, with D possibly being TRBD1 (6 bases). The CDR3 extends over 15 amino acids. The germline V gene has CDR1 MNHEY and CDR2 SMNVEV (reference sequence). The V and J ends lost 3 bases and 2 bases respectively, with 14 bases between them. CDR3 nucleotide sequence: TGTGCCAGCAGTTTGGCCCTCGGACAGACCTACGAGCAGTACTTC. Its protein product is CASSLALGQTYEQYF.

V is TRBV20-1 and J is TRBJ2-5; 13 bases map to TRBD2. Germline loops: CDR1 DFQATT, CDR2 SNEGSKA (reference sequence). V lost 0 bases, J lost 2 bases, and 6 bases stayed unmatched. CDR3 length: 17 residues. The CDR3 nucleotides are TGCAGTGCTAGAGATACCGGGACTAGCGGGAATCAAGAGACCCAGTACTTC. Translation: CSARDTGTSGNQETQYF.

J is TRBJ2-5 and V is TRBV12-3 or TRBV12-4, with 10 bases that match TRBD2. The J call is doubtful: the DNA matches TRBJ2-7 better. The CDR3 sequence is 15 residues long. The CDR3 protein is CASSSGLAEDYEQYF. The CDR3 region has the DNA TGTGCCAGCAGTTCCGGACTAGCGGAAGACTACGAGCAGTACTTC.

This clonotype was counted only a few times. The V and J genes are TRBV24-1 and TRBJ2-3, with D maybe TRBD2 (6 bases). Trimming cost V 5 bases and J 3 bases, with 14 bases left between them. The CDR3 runs to 15 residues. CDR1 and CDR2 (germline): KGHDR, SFDVKD. CDR3: CATSGGAYRTDTQYF. DNA for the CDR3: TGTGCCACCAGTGGCGGGGCCTACAGAACAGATACGCAGTATTTT.

This clonotype was counted only a few times. The rearrangement uses TRBV5-1 and TRBJ2-7; TRBD2 agrees at 11 bases. Germline V CDR1 and CDR2: SGHRS, YFSETQ. Germline trimming cut 4 bases from V and 2 bases from J; bases unmatched to any gene: 11. The CDR3 totals 17 residues. The CDR3 DNA follows: TGCGCCAGCAGCCCGTATCCTAGCGGGGGGTCGACCTACGAGCAGTACTTC. Amino acids: CASSPYPSGGSTYEQYF. The complete variable domain, with remaining parts taken from reference TRBV5-1 and TRBJ2-7, reads KAGVTQTPRYLIKTRGQQVTLSCSPISGHRSVSWYQQTPGQGLQFLFEYFSETQRNKGNFPGRFSGRQFSNSRSEMNVSTLELGDSALYLCASSPYPSGGSTYEQYFGPGTRLTVT.

The chain uses TRBV4-3 and TRBJ2-3; D not certain. V gave up 0 bases and J gave up 1 base, with 17 bases separating them. This CDR3 has 18 amino acids. The germline gives CDR1 LGHNA, CDR2 YSLEER. The CDR3 loop is CASSQERYRPLRTDTQYF. For the CDR3, the DNA is TGCGCCAGCAGCCAAGAACGATACAGACCCCTTCGCACAGATACGCAGTATTTT.

This clonotype was counted between two and nine times. The rearrangement uses TRBV4-1 and TRBJ2-5, with TRBD1 as a possible D gene (6 bases). Germline CDR1 MGHRA, CDR2 YSYEKL. The V and J ends lost 1 base and 5 bases respectively, with 14 bases between them. This CDR3 has 15 residues. CDR3 region: CASSQAPRGGETQYF. The CDR3 nucleotides are TGCGCCAGCAGCCAAGCTCCCAGGGGTGGGGAGACCCAGTACTTC.

This chain connects TRBV20-1 to TRBJ2-1, with 16 bases that match TRBD2. Germline loops: CDR1 DFQATT, CDR2 SNEGSKA (reference sequence). The CDR3 covers 17 residues. The CDR3 is CRAPGTSGGAFYNEQFF. Written as DNA, the CDR3 is TGCAGAGCACCCGGGACTAGCGGGGGGGCGTTCTACAATGAGCAGTTCTTC.

The chain joins TRBV6-2 or TRBV6-3 to TRBJ2-4, with 8 bases lining up with TRBD1. The closer fit of TRBJ2-7 to the DNA end suggests the J call may be wrong. Germline V lookup: CDR1 MNHEY, CDR2 SVGEGT. This CDR3 contains 16 residues. This CDR3 is CASSYATGVLIDEQYF. The CDR3 DNA sequence: TGTGCCAGCAGTTACGCGACAGGGGTATTGATAGACGAGCAGTACTTC.

This clonotype was observed a few times. V gene TRBV27 combines with J gene TRBJ2-7; D possibly corresponds to TRBD1 (7 bases). V was cut by 3 bases and J by 5 bases, with 23 bases left in between. This CDR3 is 17 amino acids long. Germline lookup yields CDR1 MNHEY and CDR2 SMNVEV (reference sequence). The CDR3 bases are TGTGCCAGCAGTTTTACCGGGGGCATTACTAGGGGGCACGAGCAGTACTTC. This encodes CASSFTGGITRGHEQYF.

The chain couples TRBV28 to TRBJ2-5, with 8 bases matching TRBD1. Germline loops: CDR1 MDHEN, CDR2 SYDVKM. Trimming cost V 2 bases and J 1 base; bases outside gene matches: 6. CDR3 length equals 16 residues. CDR3 in amino acids: CASSLVGQGTQETQYF. The DNA of the CDR3 is TGTGCCAGCAGTTTAGTAGGACAGGGTACCCAAGAGACCCAGTACTTC.

This clonotype was seen once. CDR3 residues: CASSFSRSYGYTF. CDR3 DNA sequence: TGTGCCAGCAGTTTTTCCAGAAGCTATGGCTACACCTTC. The V call is TRBV27, the J call TRBJ1-2; no reliable D call. V lost 3 bases and J 4 bases, leaving 9 bases between the germline ends. CDR1 and CDR2 from the germline V gene are MNHEY and SMNVEV (reference sequence). CDR3 length equals 13 residues.

Concerning this clonotype itself: The junction and the germline gene differ at one end; a read error may be behind it. V gene TRBV12-3 or TRBV12-4 combines with J gene TRBJ2-3, with 9 positions matching TRBD2. The CDR3 length is 15 residues. The DNA of the CDR3 is TGTGTCAGCGGTAATAGCGGGGGTGGTGGGGATACGCAGTATTTT. Protein product: CVSGNSGGGGDTQYF.